This entry lists 20 T cell receptor beta chains sequenced from one sample in a study of identical twins' blood T cells. TCRdb ran MiXCR on the 5' RACE reads and lists one entry per CDR3 protein. The sample includes a few hundred thousand distinct CDR3 sequences, about 28% of them seen just once. The sample comprised PBMCs. Receptor source: a woman aged 18-49 years in good health.

This chain links TRBV7-9 with TRBJ2-1, with a weak D call TRBD2 (6 bases). The CDR3 consists of 17 residues. Per germline, CDR1 SEHNR and CDR2 FQNEAQ (reference sequence). V was shortened by 6 bases and J by 7 bases, with 25 bases between the two germline ends. The CDR3 loop reads CASSKESGTASRNEQFF. As DNA, the CDR3 is TGTGCCAGCAGTAAAGAATCCGGGACTGCCTCTAGGAATGAGCAGTTCTTC.

The table lists this clonotype with many counts. The V and J genes are TRBV3-1 and TRBJ1-5, with D unclear. Trimming shortened V by 0 bases and J by 6 bases, and 6 bases separated the two germline ends. The CDR3 covers 13 residues. Germline V CDR1 and CDR2: LGHDT, YNNKEL (reference sequence). In DNA, the CDR3 is TGTGCCAGCAGCCAAGAGGGGATTCAGCCCCAGCATTTT. Its translation: CASSQEGIQPQHF. The whole variable domain, remainder taken from reference TRBV3-1 and TRBJ1-5, is DTAVSQTPKYLVTQMGNDKSIKCEQNLGHDTMYWYKQDSKKFLKIMFSYNNKELIINETVPNRFSPKSPDKAHLNLHINSLELGDSAVYFCASSQEGIQPQHFGDGTRLSIL.

The chain uses TRBV25-1 and TRBJ2-3, with D possibly being TRBD1 or TRBD2 (5 bases each). Per the germline V gene, CDR1 is MGHDK and CDR2 is SYGVNS. The V end lost 6 bases, the J end lost 4 bases, and 11 bases lay between the germline ends. This CDR3 is 13 amino acids long. CDR3 sequence reads: CASSRGDADTQYF. The CDR3 DNA reads TGTGCCAGCAGCCGTGGGGACGCAGATACGCAGTATTTT.

The V and J genes are TRBV12-3 or TRBV12-4 and TRBJ2-3, with 12 bases matching TRBD2. J gave up 4 bases and V 6 bases, and 8 bases lay outside the gene matches. This CDR3 is 16 amino acids long. CDR3 sequence: CASRESSGGEADTQYF. For the CDR3, the DNA is TGTGCCAGCAGGGAATCTAGCGGGGGGGAAGCAGATACGCAGTATTTT.

On this clonotype itself: A read error is possible here, since a much larger clone lies one base away. The V and J genes are TRBV6-5 and TRBJ2-2; D is ambiguous. Germline V gene data show CDR1 as MNHEY and CDR2 as SVGAGI. V shed 4 bases and J shed 5 bases, with 11 bases lying between them. The CDR3 totals 14 residues. The CDR3: CASSCGRITGELFF. DNA of the CDR3: TGTGCCAGCAGTTGCGGTCGCATAACCGGGGAGCTGTTTTTT.

This clonotype was observed a handful of times. The V and J genes are TRBV9 and TRBJ2-3; TRBD1 matches 10 bases. The CDR3 contains 17 residues. CDR1 SGDLS and CDR2 YYNGEE come from the germline V gene. Germline trimming cut 0 bases from V and 6 bases from J; bases unmatched to any gene: 10. CDR3 loop: CASSVVGTGDLWDTQYF. The CDR3 bases are TGTGCCAGCAGCGTAGTGGGGACAGGGGACCTCTGGGATACGCAGTATTTT. The whole variable domain, remainder taken from reference TRBV9 and TRBJ2-3, is DSGVTQTPKHLITATGQRVTLRCSPRSGDLSVYWYQQSLDQGLQFLIQYYNGEERAKGNILERFSAQQFPDLHSELNLSSLELGDSALYFCASSVVGTGDLWDTQYFGPGTRLTVL.

The J gene is TRBJ2-2, the V gene TRBV7-6; D remains ambiguous. V dropped 2 bases and J dropped 3 bases, with 4 bases sitting between them. CDR1 is SGHVS, CDR2 FNYEAQ, per germline. The CDR3 is 13 amino acids. CDR3 region: CASSLTHTGELFF. CDR3 DNA sequence: TGTGCCAGCAGCTTAACACACACCGGGGAGCTGTTTTTT.

V and J are TRBV6-5 and TRBJ2-1; TRBD2 matches at 7 bases. The CDR3 runs 12 residues. V gave up 8 bases and J gave up 4 bases; unmatched junction bases: 2. CDR1 MNHEY and CDR2 SVGAGI come from the germline V gene. DNA for the CDR3: TGTGCCAGCCGGGGGGAATACAATGAGCAGTTCTTC. Residues: CASRGEYNEQFF.

This chain links TRBV20-1 with TRBJ1-5, with TRBD1 as a possible D gene (5 bases). This CDR3 has 15 amino acids. From germline, CDR1 is DFQATT and CDR2 SNEGSKA (reference sequence). Trimming removed 3 bases at V and 1 base at J, with 13 bases between. CDR3 nucleotide sequence: TGCAGTGCTAGGCGCCTGGGACTGAGCAATCAGCCCCAGCATTTT. Translated: CSARRLGLSNQPQHF.

The rearrangement links TRBV5-6 to TRBJ1-5; 7 nucleotides line up with TRBD1. V dropped 5 bases and J dropped 3; count of bases not matched to a gene: 17. Germline values: CDR1 SGHDT, CDR2 YYEEEE. The CDR3 covers 18 residues. The CDR3 region has the DNA TGTGCCAGCAGTTTCAAGAATAAACAGACAGGGAACAATCAGCCCCAGCATTTT. Its protein product is CASSFKNKQTGNNQPQHF.

This clonotype has a count of ten or more. This chain links TRBV4-2 with TRBJ2-3, with D uncertain. The V end lost 1 base, the J end lost 4 bases, and 6 bases lay between the germline ends. The CDR3 has 13 residues. Germline CDR1 reads LGHNA; CDR2 reads YNFKEQ. The DNA for the CDR3 is TGTGCCAGCAGCCAAGGTCTGGCAGATACGCAGTATTTT. This gives the protein CASSQGLADTQYF.

This chain connects TRBV6-2 or TRBV6-3 to TRBJ2-7; D possibly corresponds to TRBD2 (6 bases). Trimming took off 5 bases at V and 1 base at J, with 12 bases between the two ends. Germline V gene lookup returns CDR1 MNHEY and CDR2 SVGEGT. The length of the CDR3 is 14 residues. The CDR3 protein is CASSPRGTSYEQYF. The CDR3 region has the DNA TGTGCCAGCAGTCCCCGGGGGACTTCCTACGAGCAGTACTTC.

A few counts support this clonotype. This chain connects TRBV20-1 to TRBJ1-2; D is perhaps TRBD1 (6 bases). CDR1 is DFQATT, CDR2 SNEGSKA, per germline (reference sequence). V shed 0 bases and J shed 7 bases, with 27 bases lying between them. CDR3 length equals 18 residues. This CDR3 reads CSARDHPDRWYPSSGYTF. The CDR3 DNA sequence: TGCAGTGCTAGAGATCACCCCGACAGGTGGTACCCATCGTCTGGCTACACCTTC.

This clonotype was found many times. V and J are TRBV6-6 and TRBJ1-5, with 8 bases aligning to TRBD1. Germline CDR1 is MNHNY and CDR2 is SVGAGI (reference sequence). There are 16 residues in the CDR3. J was trimmed by 7 bases and V by 6 bases; bases with no gene match: 14. In DNA form, the CDR3 reads TGTGCCAGCAGAGGGGAACAGGGGGACTTCGGGCAGCCCCAGCATTTT. Protein: CASRGEQGDFGQPQHF.

This clonotype came up a few times. V usage is TRBV2 and J usage is TRBJ1-1; a weak D match, TRBD1 (5 bases). The CDR3 spans 18 residues. V lost 0 bases and J 0 bases, leaving 17 bases between the germline ends. Germline V lookup: CDR1 SNHLY, CDR2 FYNNEI. The CDR3 DNA follows: TGTGCCAGCAGTGAAGCGCCGGGACCGTTCTTAATGAACACTGAAGCTTTCTTT. This codes for CASSEAPGPFLMNTEAFF.

The table lists this clonotype with a count of one. The chain's CDR3 is CASIGDRGTEAFF. The CDR3 bases are TGTGCCAGCATTGGGGACAGGGGCACTGAAGCTTTCTTT. The chain combines TRBV2 with TRBJ1-1, with TRBD1 matching over 10 bases. J lost 4 bases, V lost 7 bases, and 3 bases had no gene match. The CDR3 length is 13 residues. Germline-derived CDR1 and CDR2 are SNHLY and FYNNEI. The full variable domain, its missing parts supplied by reference TRBV2 and TRBJ1-1, is EPEVTQTPSHQVTQMGQEVILRCVPISNHLYFYWYRQILGQKVEFLVSFYNNEISEKSEIFDDQFSVERPDGSNFTLKIRSTKLEDSAMYFCASIGDRGTEAFFGQGTRLTVV.

The chain links TRBV11-2 to TRBJ2-2; no definite D call. The CDR3 has 15 residues. V was clipped by 0 bases and J by 1 base, with 6 bases between them. Germline CDR1 is SGHAT and CDR2 is FQNNGV. The CDR3 DNA sequence: TGTGCCAGCAGCTTAGATCGACTGAACACCGGGGAGCTGTTTTTT. Protein: CASSLDRLNTGELFF.

This rearrangement joins TRBV27 to TRBJ1-4; no clear D. This CDR3 is built from 14 residues. V dropped 8 bases and J dropped 4 bases, with 14 bases sitting between them. CDR1 and CDR2 (germline): MNHEY, SMNVEV (reference sequence). CDR3 DNA: TGTGCCAGCGCATTAGAGGATGGTAATGAAAAACTGTTTTTT. Its protein product is CASALEDGNEKLFF.

The chain uses TRBV19 and TRBJ1-1; D unresolved. V was cut by 7 bases and J by 10 bases, with 19 bases left in between. The germline V gene has CDR1 LNHDA and CDR2 SQIVND (reference sequence). The CDR3 extends over 13 amino acids. CDR3 nucleotide sequence: TGTGCCAGTACCCCGGACGGATTACTTGGAGCTTTCTTT. As protein: CASTPDGLLGAFF.

In its sample, this clonotype was seen a few times. The V call is TRBV20-1, the J call TRBJ2-3; D call uncertain. V gave up 3 bases and J gave up 4 bases, with 11 bases separating them. The CDR3 spans 13 residues. The germline V gene has CDR1 DFQATT and CDR2 SNEGSKA (reference sequence). The CDR3 is CSASRMGADTQYF. CDR3 DNA sequence: TGCAGTGCTAGTAGGATGGGCGCAGATACGCAGTATTTT.